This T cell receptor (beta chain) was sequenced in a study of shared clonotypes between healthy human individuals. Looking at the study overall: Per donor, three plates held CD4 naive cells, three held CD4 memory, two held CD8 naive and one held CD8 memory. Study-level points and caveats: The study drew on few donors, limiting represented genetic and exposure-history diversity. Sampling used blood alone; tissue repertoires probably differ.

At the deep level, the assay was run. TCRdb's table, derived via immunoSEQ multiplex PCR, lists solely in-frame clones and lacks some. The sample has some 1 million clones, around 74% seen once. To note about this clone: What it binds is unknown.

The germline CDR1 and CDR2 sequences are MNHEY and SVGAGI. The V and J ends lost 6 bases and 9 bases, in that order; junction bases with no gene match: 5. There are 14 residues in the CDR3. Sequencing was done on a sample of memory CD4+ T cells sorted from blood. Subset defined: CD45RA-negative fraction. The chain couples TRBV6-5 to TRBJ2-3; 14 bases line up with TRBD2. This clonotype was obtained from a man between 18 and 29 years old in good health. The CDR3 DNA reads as TGTGCCAGCAGACCCGGGACTAGCGGGAGAACGCAGTATTTT. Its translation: CASRPGTSGRTQYF.